The rows below give T cell receptor beta chains drawn from one sample of a study of radiotherapy plus CTLA-4 blockade in lung cancer. Only in-frame clones appear in the TCRdb table, and some are missing; sequencing was by immunoSEQ multiplex PCR. Of some 33,000 clones detected, over 60% appear once; the ten largest clones hold approximately 5%. Sample: peripheral blood, taken from a patient treated with radiotherapy plus ipilimumab. These receptor sequences come from a human donor with non-small cell lung cancer whose response to radiotherapy plus ipilimumab could not be evaluated. CDR3s include the opening cysteine and the closing phenylalanine or tryptophan. A D gene is named only where the DNA matches it firmly. Where a row states a size, it is once, few, many or the class of an expanded clone; other rows omit it.

clone_size	v_call	d_call	j_call	cdr3_nt	cdr3_aa
NA	TRBV7-9	NA	TRBJ1-3	TGTGCCAGCAGCTTAGTTCAAGGAAACACCATATATTTT	CASSLVQGNTIYF
NA	TRBV29-1	TRBD1	TRBJ2-1	TGCAGCGTTGTCTCGACAGGGGGTCCCTACAATGAGCAGTTCTTC	CSVVSTGGPYNEQFF
NA	TRBV29-1	NA	TRBJ2-5	TGCAGCGTGGCAGGAGAGACCCAGTACTTC	CSVAGETQYF
NA	TRBV6-6	TRBD1	TRBJ2-4	TGTGCCAGCAGCCAGCCTCAGGGGGAATACATTCAGTACTTC	CASSQPQGEYIQYF
NA	TRBV19	TRBD2	TRBJ2-5	TGTGCCAGTAGTATAGGGACTAGCGGGAGGGTGCGGGAGACCCAGTACTTC	CASSIGTSGRVRETQYF
NA	TRBV4-2	NA	TRBJ2-4	TGTGCCAGCAGCCCCCGCCAGCGTGACGGCGCCAAAAACATTCAGTACTTC	CASSPRQRDGAKNIQYF
NA	TRBV5-5	NA	TRBJ1-5	TGTGCCAGCAGCTTGGGGGCAGGGCCTGGGCAGCCCCAGCATTTT	CASSLGAGPGQPQHF
NA	TRBV7-9	TRBD2	TRBJ2-1	TGTGCCAGCAGCTTATCACTAGCGGGCTCCTACAATGAGCAGTTCTTC	CASSLSLAGSYNEQFF
NA	TRBV5-6	TRBD2	TRBJ2-7	TGTGCCAGCAGCTTAGTACTAGCGGGAGACGAGCAGTACTTC	CASSLVLAGDEQYF
NA	TRBV9	NA	TRBJ2-2	TGTGCCAGCAGCGTCCTCACAGGGAACGGGGAGCTGTTTTTT	CASSVLTGNGELFF
NA	TRBV19	TRBD1	TRBJ2-1	TGTGCCAGTAGTAGACACGACAGGGTTGACAATGAGCAGTTCTTC	CASSRHDRVDNEQFF
NA	TRBV19	TRBD2	TRBJ2-7	TGTGTCAGTAGTATAACCCTAGCGGGAGTCGGATACGAGCAGTACTTC	CVSSITLAGVGYEQYF
NA	TRBV19	TRBD1	TRBJ1-2	TGTGCCAGTAGTAGACGACAGGGGGAGTATGGCTACACCTTC	CASSRRQGEYGYTF
NA	TRBV5-1	NA	TRBJ2-3	TGCGCCAGCAGCTTGGGTACAGGGACAGATACGCAGTATTTT	CASSLGTGTDTQYF
NA	TRBV9	NA	TRBJ2-3	TGTGCCAGCAGCTCTCCCGCCGACAGGTCGGGCCACACAGATACGCAGTATTTT	CASSSPADRSGHTDTQYF
NA	TRBV30	NA	TRBJ1-1	TGTGCCTGGAGTGCCCAGGGGATCGGCACTGAAGCTTTCTTT	CAWSAQGIGTEAFF
NA	TRBV6-6	NA	TRBJ1-1	TGTGCCAGCAACTCCAGGGAAGGGAACACTGAAGCTTTCTTT	CASNSREGNTEAFF
few	TRBV6-5	NA	TRBJ1-2	TGTGCCACTACCACAGGGTCTCTTAACTATGGCTACACCTTC	CATTTGSLNYGYTF
NA	TRBV4-1	TRBD2	TRBJ2-3	TGCGCCAGCAGCCAAGGGACTAGAACTAGCACAGATACGCAGTATTTT	CASSQGTRTSTDTQYF
once	TRBV21-1	NA	TRBJ2-3	TGTGCCAGCAGCAAAGGCCGACTAGCGCAAGATACGCAGTATTTT	CASSKGRLAQDTQYF
once	TRBV6-5	NA	TRBJ2-2	TGTGCCAGCAGGATGGGCGGGGGCGCTTCCGGGGAGCTGTTTTTT	CASRMGGGASGELFF
NA	TRBV2	TRBD1	TRBJ2-2	TGTGCCAGCAGTGAGGACAGGGTGACCGGGGAGCTGTTTTTT	CASSEDRVTGELFF
NA	TRBV5-6	TRBD1	TRBJ2-1	TGTGCCAGCAGCTTCGGGACAGATAACTACAATGAGCAGTTCTTC	CASSFGTDNYNEQFF
NA	TRBV6-6	NA	TRBJ1-2	TGTGCCATTCAGGACAGATCTAACTATGGCTACACCTTC	CAIQDRSNYGYTF
NA	TRBV19	TRBD1	TRBJ1-1	TGTGCCAGTAGGGACAGGCTGCGGAGCACTGAAGCTTTCTTT	CASRDRLRSTEAFF
NA	TRBV2	NA	TRBJ2-5	TGTGCCAGCAGGGATTTAACGGGAGATGGTGGGGAGACCCAGTACTTC	CASRDLTGDGGETQYF
medium-sized	TRBV5-4	TRBD1	TRBJ2-7	TGTGCCAGCAGCCAGGGACAGGACGCCTACGAGCAGTACTTC	CASSQGQDAYEQYF
NA	TRBV7-2	NA	TRBJ2-7	TGTGCCAGCATGGGGACATACGAGCAGTACTTC	CASMGTYEQYF
NA	TRBV2	NA	TRBJ2-1	TGTGCCAGCAGTGAAGCGCGGTTCGGGGGCTACAATGAGCAGTTCTTC	CASSEARFGGYNEQFF
once	TRBV6-5	TRBD1	TRBJ1-1	TGTGCCAGCAGTGAAGGGGGCCGGGTGACAGCTTTCTTT	CASSEGGRVTAFF
NA	TRBV5-1	TRBD1	TRBJ1-1	TGCGCCAGCAGCAGGGACAGCATGAACACTGAAGCTTTCTTT	CASSRDSMNTEAFF
NA	TRBV21-1	NA	TRBJ2-3	TGTGCCAGCAGCAAAGGGGAGAGGGAGCTAGAGGACGGCACAGATACGCAGTATTTT	CASSKGERELEDGTDTQYF
NA	TRBV19	TRBD1	TRBJ2-3	TGTGCCAGTAGTATTCGCAGACAGGGAACAGATACGCAGTATTTT	CASSIRRQGTDTQYF
NA	TRBV6-6	TRBD2	TRBJ2-1	TGTGCCAGCAGCCCTGGACTAGCGGGGGTTAATGAGCAGTTCTTC	CASSPGLAGVNEQFF
NA	TRBV5-5	NA	TRBJ2-3	TGTGCCAGCAGCTTGTGGGGGCCCCCGCCAGATACGCAGTATTTT	CASSLWGPPPDTQYF
once	TRBV5-1	NA	TRBJ2-1	TGCGCCAGCAGCTTGCTCGCTAGGAGCTCCTACAATGAGCAGTTCTTC	CASSLLARSSYNEQFF
NA	TRBV30	NA	TRBJ1-6	TGTGCCTGGAGTGTAATGAGCTCCTATAATTCACCCCTCCACTTT	CAWSVMSSYNSPLHF
few	TRBV5-4	NA	TRBJ2-6	TGTGCCAGCAGCTTACAGGGAATCCTCTCTGGGGCCAACGTCCTGACTTTC	CASSLQGILSGANVLTF
NA	TRBV18	NA	TRBJ1-5	TGTGCCAGCTCGGGGGGGTTGAATCAGCCCCAGCATTTT	CASSGGLNQPQHF
NA	TRBV5-8	NA	TRBJ2-4	TGTGCCAGCAGGACCGGACAGTTACTAGCCAAAAACATTCAGTACTTC	CASRTGQLLAKNIQYF
NA	TRBV5-4	TRBD2	TRBJ2-3	TGTGCCAGCAGCGGACCGGGACTAGCAAGGACTAGCACAGATACGCAGTATTTT	CASSGPGLARTSTDTQYF
NA	TRBV6-6	NA	TRBJ1-3	TGTGCCAGCAGCCCTCCAGGGGATTTGGGAAACACCATATATTTT	CASSPPGDLGNTIYF
NA	TRBV7-2	NA	TRBJ2-7	TGTGCCAGCAGCTTAGGCCCGAGCTCCTACGAGCAGTACTTC	CASSLGPSSYEQYF
once	TRBV7-6	TRBD1	TRBJ2-5	TGTGCCAGCAGCTTAGCAATCCCGGGACAGTCACAAGAGACCCAGTACTTC	CASSLAIPGQSQETQYF
NA	TRBV5-4	NA	TRBJ2-2	TGTGCCAGCAGGCCCGGGACACTGAACACCGGGGAGCTGTTTTTT	CASRPGTLNTGELFF
NA	TRBV11-2	NA	TRBJ2-7	TGTGCCAGCAGCTTAGTACCCAGGGACAACTACGAGCAGTACTTC	CASSLVPRDNYEQYF